These 32 T cell receptor beta chains came from one sample sequenced in a study of T cell repertoires in cytomegalovirus infection. Their target antigens are unknown. TCRdb called the reads again in MiXCR, with one record for every CDR3 protein. The data show fewer than 850,000 distinct CDR3 sequences, approximately 32% seen once. The sequencing here drew on cultured CD8+ T cells from PBMCs, taken from culture after CMV antigen stimulation. All receptors come from a human donor in good health (CMV status not recorded). Some clones in this sample may be carry-over from other donors' samples.

The chain carries TRBV4-3 and TRBJ1-2; 7 nucleotides agree with TRBD1. Germline V gene sequence: CDR1 LGHNA, CDR2 YSLEER. This CDR3 comprises 13 residues. J gave up 8 bases and V 3 bases, and 6 bases lay outside the gene matches. The CDR3 here is CASSHKTGWGYTF. The CDR3 nucleotides read TGCGCCAGCAGCCACAAGACAGGGTGGGGCTACACCTTC.

This clonotype occurred many times. The rearrangement links TRBV7-2 to TRBJ1-2; possible D gene TRBD1, 5 bases. Trimming left V 3 bases short and J 8 bases short, with 19 bases between. This CDR3 comprises 15 residues. Looked up from germline, CDR1 is SGHTA and CDR2 is FQGNSA. The CDR3 sequence is CASSFSSPGGGGYTF. CDR3 DNA sequence: TGTGCCAGCAGCTTTTCGTCCCCGGGCGGGGGAGGCTACACCTTC. Supplemented by reference TRBV7-2 and TRBJ1-2, the full variable domain reads GAGVSQSPSNKVTEKGKDVELRCDPISGHTALYWYRQSLGQGLEFLIYFQGNSAPDKSGLPSDRFSAERTGGSVSTLTIQRTQQEDSAVYLCASSFSSPGGGGYTFGSGTRLTVV.

This chain connects TRBV19 to TRBJ2-5; tentative D call: TRBD2 (6 bases). Looked up from germline, CDR1 is LNHDA and CDR2 is SQIVND (reference sequence). V was cut by 6 bases and J by 5 bases, with 19 bases left in between. The CDR3 is 15 residues long. CDR3 amino acids: CASRLSGTPGETQYF. CDR3 nucleotides: TGTGCCAGTAGACTCTCAGGGACTCCGGGGGAGACCCAGTACTTC.

This clonotype was detected ten times or more. This chain uses TRBV7-2 with TRBJ2-1, with D perhaps TRBD1 (6 bases). The CDR3 spans 15 residues. The V and J ends lost 0 bases and 7 bases respectively, with 13 bases between them. Per the germline V gene, CDR1 is SGHTA and CDR2 is FQGNSA. The DNA of the CDR3 is TGTGCCAGCAGCTTAGCCCGGACAGCTGTGAATGAGCAGTTCTTC. Its translation is CASSLARTAVNEQFF.

V is TRBV6-6 and J is TRBJ2-1, with 12 bases lining up with TRBD2. This CDR3 comprises 15 residues. The V and J ends lost 6 bases and 7 bases, in that order; junction bases with no gene match: 7. Germline V CDR1 and CDR2: MNHNY, SVGAGI (reference sequence). The CDR3 loop reads CASSHLAGGRNEQFF. The CDR3 nucleotides are TGTGCCAGCAGCCACCTAGCGGGGGGGCGGAATGAGCAGTTCTTC.

The V and J genes are TRBV23-1 and TRBJ2-3; 8 bases match TRBD1. TRBV23-1 is reported as an ORF; its role is uncertain. The CDR3 sequence is 18 residues long. Unmatched junction bases numbered 10, after V lost 0 bases and J lost 2 bases. The CDR3 reads CASSQSVRKTGVTDTQYF. In DNA, the CDR3 is TGCGCCAGCAGTCAATCTGTTCGTAAGACAGGGGTCACAGATACGCAGTATTTT.

This sequence joins TRBV6-8 and TRBJ2-2; D is perhaps TRBD2 (6 bases). Trimming stripped 2 bases from V and 5 bases from J, with 12 bases between. From germline, CDR1 is MNHGY and CDR2 SAAAGT. This CDR3 is 15 amino acids long. CDR3 in amino acids: CASSYGGGGTGELFF. The CDR3 bases are TGTGCCAGCAGTTACGGGGGAGGAGGAACCGGGGAGCTGTTTTTT.

This clonotype has just a few counts. The chain employs TRBV5-5 and TRBJ2-7; D is possibly TRBD1 (5 bases). The CDR3 is 14 amino acids. Germline CDR1 SGHKS, CDR2 YYEKEE (reference sequence). V was cut by 0 bases and J by 1 base, with 8 bases left in between. CDR3 DNA sequence: TGTGCCAGCAGCTTGGCCGACAGTTCCTACGAGCAGTACGTC. It translates to CASSLADSSYEQYV.

The genes are TRBV24-1 and TRBJ1-1, with D maybe TRBD1 (6 bases). Germline V gene lookup returns CDR1 KGHDR and CDR2 SFDVKD. The V and J ends lost 12 bases and 2 bases respectively, with 24 bases between them. The CDR3 loop spans 16 amino acids. The DNA of the CDR3 is TGTGCCGTACTCGGGCGGGGGCCTGGGGGTAACACTGAAGCTTTCTTT. This encodes CAVLGRGPGGNTEAFF.

This clonotype has just a few counts. CDR3 residues: CASSSQRASEIDTQYF. The CDR3 region has the DNA TGTGCCAGCAGCTCGCAACGGGCTTCAGAGATAGATACGCAGTATTTT. The chain employs TRBV5-6 and TRBJ2-3; D is ambiguous. V was pared by 3 bases and J by 5 bases, with 19 bases between. Germline CDR1 and CDR2: SGHDT and YYEEEE. The CDR3 is made up of 16 amino acids.

As to this clonotype: An end of the junction differs from the germline gene, which may be a read error. The gene calls are TRBV7-7 and TRBJ2-7; no reliable D call. The CDR3 covers 13 residues. Per germline, CDR1 SSHAT and CDR2 FNYEAQ (reference sequence). DNA of the CDR3: TGTGCTAGCAGCTCCTCACCACTATACGAGCAGTACTTC. Amino acids: CASSSSPLYEQYF.

This sequence joins TRBV12-3 or TRBV12-4 and TRBJ1-5; D call uncertain. With 7 bases removed from V and 4 bases from J, the gap between germline ends came to 14 bases. The CDR3 is 14 residues long. This CDR3 reads CASTKSGSNQPQHF. CDR3 bases: TGTGCCAGCACCAAATCGGGGTCAAATCAGCCCCAGCATTTT.

J is TRBJ2-3 and V is TRBV4-3; D is ambiguous. V dropped 0 bases and J dropped 8 bases, with 15 bases sitting between them. From germline, CDR1 is LGHNA and CDR2 YSLEER. This CDR3 is 15 amino acids long. The DNA of the CDR3 is TGCGCCAGCAGCCAAGATGGGCCGCAGTTGGGTACGCAGTATTTT. Protein sequence: CASSQDGPQLGTQYF.

J is TRBJ2-1 and V is TRBV4-2, with unresolved D. CDR1 is LGHNA and CDR2 is YNFKEQ in the germline V gene. This CDR3 comprises 17 residues. V lost 0 bases, J lost 0 bases, and 12 bases lay in between. CDR3 sequence reads: CASSQDDARSSYNEQFF. For the CDR3, the DNA is TGTGCCAGCAGCCAAGATGATGCCAGAAGCTCCTACAATGAGCAGTTCTTC.

This chain joins TRBV19 and TRBJ2-2, with D uncertain. CDR1 and CDR2 (germline): LNHDA, SQIVND (reference sequence). V dropped 7 bases and J dropped 0 bases, with 6 bases sitting between them. The CDR3 has 13 residues. CDR3 in amino acids: CASIGANTGELFF. The CDR3 nucleotides read TGTGCCAGTATTGGAGCGAACACCGGGGAGCTGTTTTTT.

The chain links TRBV12-3 or TRBV12-4 to TRBJ2-2; 8 positions agree with TRBD2. The length of the CDR3 is 15 residues. V gave up 3 bases and J gave up 5 bases; unmatched junction bases: 5. CDR3 nucleotide sequence: TGTGCCAGCAGTTTTAGCGGGGCCTTTACCGGGGAGCTGTTTTTT. It codes for CASSFSGAFTGELFF.

The chain links TRBV29-1 to TRBJ2-3; tentative D call: TRBD2 (5 bases). This CDR3 region has 12 residues. Deletions cut 7 bases from V and 6 bases from J, with 14 bases between. The germline gives CDR1 SQVTM, CDR2 ANQGSEA. The CDR3 reads CSALGVPDTQYF. The CDR3 region has the DNA TGCAGCGCCCTCGGGGTACCCGATACGCAGTATTTT.

The chain uses TRBV6-2 or TRBV6-3 and TRBJ2-1, with 8 nucleotides matching TRBD1. Germline CDR1 and CDR2: MNHEY and SVGEGT. CDR3 length equals 17 residues. Germline trimming cut 6 bases from V and 4 bases from J; bases unmatched to any gene: 14. CDR3 loop: CASSFSGGTGYYNEQFF. The DNA of the CDR3 is TGTGCCAGCAGCTTTAGCGGAGGGACAGGATATTACAATGAGCAGTTCTTC.

The J gene is TRBJ2-1, the V gene TRBV13; 10 nucleotides agree with TRBD2. From germline, CDR1 is PRHDT and CDR2 FYEKMQ (reference sequence). J gave up 5 bases and V 4 bases, and 11 bases lay outside the gene matches. CDR3 size: 17 residues. CDR3 coding DNA: TGTGCCAGCAGCTCCATGGCCCTAGCGGGGGTAAACAATGAGCAGTTCTTC. It encodes CASSSMALAGVNNEQFF. The variable domain in full, with the rest retrieved from reference TRBV13 and TRBJ2-1, is AAGVIQSPRHLIKEKRETATLKCYPIPRHDTVYWYQQGPGQDPQFLISFYEKMQSDKGSIPDRFSAQQFSDYHSELNMSSLELGDSALYFCASSSMALAGVNNEQFFGPGTRLTVL.

V is TRBV4-1 and J is TRBJ2-3, with 7 bases matching TRBD2. The CDR3 totals 16 residues. Looked up from germline, CDR1 is MGHRA and CDR2 is YSYEKL. The V segment lost 1 base and the J segment 2 bases; nucleotides outside the gene matches: 6. The CDR3 nucleotides are TGCGCCAGCAGCCAAGGGAGGCGGGGGTACACAGATACGCAGTATTTT. Translated: CASSQGRRGYTDTQYF.

The chain recombines TRBV12-3 or TRBV12-4 with TRBJ1-3; perhaps TRBD1 as D (5 bases). The CDR3 runs to 16 residues. The germline V and J ends were trimmed by 0 bases and 0 bases, with 9 bases remaining between them. The CDR3 sequence is CASSLAPGASGNTIYF. The CDR3 bases are TGTGCCAGCAGTTTAGCGCCCGGGGCCTCTGGAAACACCATATATTTT.

The rearrangement joins TRBV7-6 to TRBJ2-7; 11 bases are a match to TRBD2. V was clipped by 3 bases and J by 5 bases; unmatched bases: 3. Germline CDR1 is SGHVS and CDR2 is FNYEAQ. The CDR3 totals 14 residues. This chain's CDR3 is CASSFSSGGDEQYF. The CDR3, as DNA: TGTGCCAGCAGCTTCAGTAGCGGGGGGGACGAGCAGTACTTC.

The gene calls are TRBV11-2 and TRBJ2-5, with D unclear. Germline V gene lookup returns CDR1 SGHAT and CDR2 FQNNGV. Trimming shortened V by 1 base and J by 0 bases, and 15 bases separated the two germline ends. This CDR3 is 17 amino acids long. CDR3 nucleotides: TGTGCCAGCAGCTTAGTCCCATCGGGCAGGTACCAAGAGACCCAGTACTTC. Amino acids: CASSLVPSGRYQETQYF.

This clonotype was seen more than once but under ten times. The chain is built from TRBV7-8 and TRBJ1-1; D remains ambiguous. Germline CDR1 reads SGHVS; CDR2 reads FQNEAQ. The CDR3 has 12 residues. Trimming left V 5 bases short and J 2 bases short, with 6 bases between. In nucleotides, the CDR3 is TGTGCCAGCAGCCATAGAAACACTGAAGCTTTCTTT. This gives the protein CASSHRNTEAFF.

The chain's CDR3 is CASSPTSTEAFF. The CDR3, as DNA: TGTGCCAGCAGCCCCACGAGCACTGAAGCTTTCTTT. The chain links TRBV9 to TRBJ1-1; D call uncertain. This CDR3 region has 12 residues. V dropped 4 bases and J dropped 4 bases, with 8 bases sitting between them. Germline values: CDR1 SGDLS, CDR2 YYNGEE.

As concerns this clonotype: Just one base apart from a much larger clone, this may be a read error. The chain couples TRBV7-6 to TRBJ2-2, with 7 positions matching TRBD2. The CDR3 spans 16 residues. The J segment lost 6 bases and the V segment lost 1 base, leaving 8 bases of the junction unmatched. The germline V gene encodes CDR1 SGHVS and CDR2 FNYEAQ. This CDR3 is CASSLVVGGSSGELFF. DNA for the CDR3: TGTGCCAGCAGCTTAGTTGTCGGGGGGTCGTCCGGGGAGCTGTTTTTT.

This clonotype has just a few counts. The genes are TRBV4-1 and TRBJ2-5, with D perhaps matching TRBD2 (5 bases). Trimming stripped 0 bases from V and 10 bases from J, with 9 bases between. The germline CDR1 and CDR2 sequences are MGHRA and YSYEKL. This CDR3 has 12 amino acids. The CDR3 sequence is CASSQDSGNQYF. The CDR3 coding sequence is TGCGCCAGCAGCCAAGATTCGGGAAACCAGTACTTC.

As concerns this clonotype: One end of the junction varies from germline; a read error may be responsible. This sequence joins TRBV7-3 and TRBJ1-1; D remains ambiguous. CDR1 and CDR2 from the germline V gene are SGHTA and FQGTGA. The CDR3 covers 12 residues. The DNA for the CDR3 is TGTGCCAGCAGCTCTGGGAACACTGAAGTTTTCTTT. Translated: CASSSGNTEVFF.

There are a few counts of this clonotype. The chain is built from TRBV6-6 and TRBJ1-1, with D perhaps TRBD1 (6 bases). The V gene lost 2 bases and the J gene lost 0 bases, with 10 bases spanning the gap. The germline gives CDR1 MNHNY, CDR2 SVGAGI (reference sequence). The CDR3 runs to 15 residues. The DNA of the CDR3 is TGTGCCAGCAGTTACGGTAGGGGGATGAACACTGAAGCTTTCTTT. Amino acid sequence: CASSYGRGMNTEAFF.

This clonotype was counted ten times or more. J is TRBJ2-7 and V is TRBV10-2; maybe TRBD2 (6 bases). Germline loops: CDR1 WSHSY, CDR2 SAAADI. The ends were cut back, 6 bases at V and 5 bases at J, with 14 bases in the middle. This CDR3 region has 13 residues. This chain's CDR3 is CASSLFREDEQYF. CDR3 coding DNA: TGCGCCAGCAGCCTTTTCAGGGAGGACGAGCAGTACTTC.

This clonotype appeared a few times. Germline and junction disagree at one end, which may indicate a read error. The rearrangement uses TRBV7-9 and TRBJ2-5; D is unresolved. This CDR3 spans 16 amino acids. Per germline, CDR1 SEHNR and CDR2 FQNEAQ (reference sequence). The CDR3 sequence is CASSKPAQPLQATQYF. As DNA, the CDR3 is TGTGCCAGCAGCAAGCCAGCACAACCCCTGCAAGCGACCCAGTACTTC.

The chain is built from TRBV29-1 and TRBJ2-1; D gene unclear. CDR3 size: 13 residues. Deletions cut 5 bases from V and 5 bases from J, with 13 bases between. Per germline, CDR1 SQVTM and CDR2 ANQGSEA. The DNA for the CDR3 is TGCAGCGTTTACCAACTTAGGGACAATGAGCAGTTCTTC. Encoded protein: CSVYQLRDNEQFF.